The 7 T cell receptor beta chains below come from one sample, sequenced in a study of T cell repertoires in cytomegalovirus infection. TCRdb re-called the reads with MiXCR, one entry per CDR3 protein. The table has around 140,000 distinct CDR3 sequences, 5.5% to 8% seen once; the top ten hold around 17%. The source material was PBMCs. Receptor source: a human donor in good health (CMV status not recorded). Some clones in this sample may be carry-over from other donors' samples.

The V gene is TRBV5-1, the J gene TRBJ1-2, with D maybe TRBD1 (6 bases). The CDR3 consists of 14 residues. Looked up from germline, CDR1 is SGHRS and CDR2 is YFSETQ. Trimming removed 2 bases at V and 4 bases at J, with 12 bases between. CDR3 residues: CASSLGGFGYGYTF. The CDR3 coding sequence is TGCGCCAGCAGCTTAGGGGGGTTCGGCTATGGCTACACCTTC.

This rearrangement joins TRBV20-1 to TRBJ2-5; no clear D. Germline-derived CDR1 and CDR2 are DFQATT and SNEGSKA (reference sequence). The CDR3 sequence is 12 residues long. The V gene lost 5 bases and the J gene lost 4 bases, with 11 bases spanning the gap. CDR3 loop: CSAPRLGETQYF. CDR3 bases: TGCAGTGCTCCCCGGTTAGGAGAGACCCAGTACTTC.

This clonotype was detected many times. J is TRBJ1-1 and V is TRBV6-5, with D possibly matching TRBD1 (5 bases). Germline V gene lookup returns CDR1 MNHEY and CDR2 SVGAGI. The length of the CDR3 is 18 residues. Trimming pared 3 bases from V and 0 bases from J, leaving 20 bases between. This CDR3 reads CASSYSPTGPSMNTEAFF. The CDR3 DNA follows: TGTGCCAGCAGTTATTCCCCTACAGGCCCATCCATGAACACTGAAGCTTTCTTT.

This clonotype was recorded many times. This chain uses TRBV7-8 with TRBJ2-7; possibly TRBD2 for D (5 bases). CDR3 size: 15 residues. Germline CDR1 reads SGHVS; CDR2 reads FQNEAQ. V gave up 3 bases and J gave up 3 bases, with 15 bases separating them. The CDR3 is CASSFSHGEGYEQYF. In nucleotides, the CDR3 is TGTGCCAGCAGCTTCTCTCACGGGGAAGGCTACGAGCAGTACTTC.

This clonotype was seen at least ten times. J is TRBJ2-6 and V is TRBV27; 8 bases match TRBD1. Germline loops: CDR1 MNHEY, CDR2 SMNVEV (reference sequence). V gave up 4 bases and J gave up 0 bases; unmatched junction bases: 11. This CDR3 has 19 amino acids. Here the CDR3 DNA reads TGTGCCAGCAGTTCCTCGGGACAGGTTCCCTTCTCTGGGGCCAACGTCCTGACTTTC. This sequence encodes CASSSSGQVPFSGANVLTF.

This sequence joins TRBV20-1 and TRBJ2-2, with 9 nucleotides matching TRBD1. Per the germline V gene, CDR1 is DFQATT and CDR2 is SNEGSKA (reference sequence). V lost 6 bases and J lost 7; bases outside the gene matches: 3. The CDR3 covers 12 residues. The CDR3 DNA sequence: TGCAGTGCAAGGACAGGGGTCGGGGAGCTGTTTTTT. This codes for CSARTGVGELFF.

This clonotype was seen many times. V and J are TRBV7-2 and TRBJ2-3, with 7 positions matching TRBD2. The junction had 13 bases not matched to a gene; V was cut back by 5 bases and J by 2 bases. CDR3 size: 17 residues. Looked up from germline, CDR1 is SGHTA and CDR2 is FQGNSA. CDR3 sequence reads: CASSHGLTGGPTDTQYF. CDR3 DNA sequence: TGTGCCAGCAGCCACGGACTAACGGGGGGACCCACAGATACGCAGTATTTT.